This T cell receptor (beta chain) was retrieved from a study of T-cell memory formation after mild COVID-19 (dated by TCRdb to about 2021). In the study overall: Most TCR sequence clusters were specific to one of the two donors. In two donors, T-cell clones that expanded and contracted after mild COVID-19 were followed by sequencing TCRalpha and TCRbeta repertoires longitudinally. The cohort was made up of two young adult volunteers, one female and one male, who were previously healthy. Broad study findings and their caveats: Contracting CD4+ clones appeared mostly in the CM and EM memory subsets, whereas CD8+ clones were enriched in EMRA. Only a couple of mild cases were covered by the study, and larger cohorts that include severe cases with pre-infection samples were considered necessary. Whether the second-wave clones peaking on day 37 were SARS-CoV-2 specific was not confirmed. Some responding clones were found in pre-infection memory, which suggests that pre-existing cross-reactive memory T cells took part in the SARS-CoV-2 response. From day 15 to 85, contracting clones showed balanced CD4/CD8 phenotypes, whereas a second wave of clones that expanded from day 15 to 37 leaned towards CD4+.

CDR1 SQVTM and CDR2 ANQGSEA are derived from the germline V gene. The CDR3 holds 12 amino acids from the cysteine to the phenylalanine. Only CDR3 DNA remains: 36 bases, in frame from the first base. Trimming removed 7 bases from V and 5 bases from J, leaving 14 bases between the germline ends. Ficoll-Paque density gradient centrifugation was the method used to isolate PBMCs. This clonotype appeared many times. This receptor's antigen is unknown. Within one base of it there is no much larger clone, and no base qualities were kept. Sequencing was carried out with an Illumina NovaSeq 6000. cDNA libraries for TCRalpha and TCRbeta were prepared by 5'RACE using constant-segment primers, with sample barcodes and unique molecular identifiers added. Trizol reagent was used to extract RNA from every sample. Amplification of the libraries took two PCR steps, and the second step added a second sample barcode plus Illumina TruSeq adapters. The libraries were sequenced on an Illumina NovaSeq using 2 x 150 bp paired-end reads. The study's processing was this. Demultiplexing of reads and collapsing into UMI-guided consensus sequences were performed with migec v1.2.7. Using mixcr v2.1.11, UMI consensuses were aligned to TRA and TRB V and J templates and then assembled into clonotypes. A clonotype was counted as expanded or contracted only if both edgeR and NoisET called the change significant, with noise models trained on biological replicates. edgeR calls used a false discovery rate-adjusted p below 0.01 and a log2 fold-change threshold of 1. As an exploratory analysis of dynamics, PCA with hierarchical clustering was applied to max-normalized trajectories of the 1000 most abundant clonotypes. Separately sequenced CD4+ and CD8+ repertoires were used to assign a CD4 or CD8 phenotype to each responding clone. TCRdb took the public reads, trimmed them with fastp at Q25, ran MiXCR for clone calling and kept in-frame beta chains. Each entry is one CDR3 protein sequence, shown with its most common DNA and genes. V and J calls and clone size were set by TCRdb, not the authors. This sample is represented by around 200,000 distinct CDR3 sequences; around 25% of them were singletons. 10% to 12% of the sample is held by the ten biggest clonotypes.

What was sequenced was PBMCs or a T cell subset sorted from them (not recorded which). The rearranged segments are TRBV29-1 and TRBJ2-5, with TRBD1 as a weak D call on 6 bases. The TCR sequence derives from an adult woman who had mild COVID-19 (a few samples of this study predate the infection). The sample titles of this study are shuffled in the database, so cell type and time point are left out; the donor was told from shared clones. The CDR3 protein sequence reads: CSAGALGETQYF. The sequenced DNA: TGCAGCGCAGGGGCGTTGGGTGAGACCCAGTACTTC.